The 11 T cell receptor beta chains below were found in one sample sequenced in a study of T cell repertoires in cytomegalovirus infection. No antigen has been identified for these receptors. MiXCR, applied by TCRdb to the reads, yields one record per CDR3 protein. The table includes about 500,000 distinct CDR3 sequences, 30% to 40% detected once. The sequencing used cultured PBMCs, collected from culture after CMV antigen stimulation. The receptors derive from a human donor in good health (CMV status not recorded). Some clones in this sample may be carry-over from other donors' samples.

Ten or more counts support this clonotype. This rearrangement joins TRBV7-2 to TRBJ1-2; TRBD1 matches at 7 bases. V lost 1 base to trimming and J lost 6 bases; unmatched junction nucleotides: 5. CDR1 SGHTA and CDR2 FQGNSA come from the germline V gene. The CDR3 contains 14 residues. CDR3 DNA: TGTGCCAGCAGCTTAGTAGAGGGGGCGCATGGCTACACCTTC. Amino acid sequence: CASSLVEGAHGYTF.

This rearrangement joins TRBV6-2 or TRBV6-3 to TRBJ2-7; D gene uncertain. The V and J ends lost 6 bases and 6 bases respectively, with 18 bases between them. The CDR3 runs to 14 residues. Germline V gene data show CDR1 as MNHEY and CDR2 as SVGEGT. Here the CDR3 reads CASRSGPGVVEQYV. The CDR3 DNA follows: TGTGCCAGCAGGTCCGGGCCTGGGGTCGTCGAGCAGTACGTC.

The chain links TRBV9 to TRBJ2-1; 10 bases line up with TRBD2. This CDR3 has 15 amino acids. V lost 5 bases, J lost 3 bases, and 5 bases stayed unmatched. Germline assignment: CDR1 SGDLS and CDR2 YYNGEE. The CDR3 sequence: CASSSSGRLYNEQFF. CDR3 nucleotides: TGTGCCAGCAGTTCTAGCGGGAGACTCTACAATGAGCAGTTCTTC.

The chain recombines TRBV29-1 with TRBJ2-1; 11 bases match TRBD2. This CDR3 contains 17 residues. In germline, CDR1 is SQVTM, CDR2 ANQGSEA. The V gene end was trimmed by 7 bases and the J gene end by 7 bases; junction bases not matched to a gene: 18. The CDR3 is CSAGGAGIAGGGNEQFF. DNA of the CDR3: TGCAGCGCGGGGGGGGCAGGAATAGCGGGAGGGGGTAATGAGCAGTTCTTC.

As to this clonotype: No conserved phenylalanine or tryptophan is present at the end of the CDR3, so a read error is the likely explanation. The chain couples TRBV12-3 or TRBV12-4 to TRBJ1-1; D possibly corresponds to TRBD1 (6 bases). The ends were cut back, 6 bases at V and 0 bases at J, with 11 bases in the middle. This CDR3 has 14 residues. In DNA form, the CDR3 reads TGTGCCAGCAGCTCCGGGACATTGAACACTGAAGCTTTCCTT. It translates to CASSSGTLNTEAFL.

This chain connects TRBV7-2 to TRBJ2-1; 12 nucleotides align to TRBD2. CDR3 length: 15 residues. J gave up 4 bases and V 6 bases, and 4 bases lay outside the gene matches. Germline-derived CDR1 and CDR2 are SGHTA and FQGNSA. CDR3 in amino acids: CASRLTSGSYNEQFF. Written as DNA, the CDR3 is TGTGCCAGCAGATTGACTAGCGGGAGTTACAATGAGCAGTTCTTC.

The CDR3, as DNA: TGTGCCAGCAGCTTACAAGGCGGGAGCACCTACGAGCAGTACTTC. Translated: CASSLQGGSTYEQYF. The rearrangement uses TRBV7-2 and TRBJ2-7; 7 bases are shared with TRBD2. The length of the CDR3 is 15 residues. The junction had 6 bases not matched to a gene; V was cut back by 2 bases and J by 2 bases. Germline CDR1 SGHTA, CDR2 FQGNSA.

V gene TRBV2 combines with J gene TRBJ2-4; D is undetermined. The V end was cut by 3 bases, the J end by 9 bases, with 15 bases between. The CDR3 runs to 14 residues. The germline gives CDR1 SNHLY, CDR2 FYNNEI. CDR3 region: CASSENPLLGIQYF. The CDR3 DNA reads TGTGCCAGCAGTGAGAACCCGTTGTTAGGCATTCAGTACTTC. Using reference TRBV2 and TRBJ2-4 for the parts outside the CDR3, the full variable domain is EPEVTQTPSHQVTQMGQEVILRCVPISNHLYFYWYRQILGQKVEFLVSFYNNEISEKSEIFDDQFSVERPDGSNFTLKIRSTKLEDSAMYFCASSENPLLGIQYFGAGTRLSVL.

The gene calls are TRBV19 and TRBJ2-5; unclear D gene. The germline V and J ends were trimmed by 4 bases and 5 bases, with 8 bases remaining between them. From germline, CDR1 is LNHDA and CDR2 SQIVND (reference sequence). The CDR3 sequence is 12 residues long. In DNA, the CDR3 is TGTGCCAGTAGTAGTGGCCTGGAGACCCAGTACTTC. Encoded protein: CASSSGLETQYF.

This clonotype was observed a single time. The J gene is TRBJ2-3, the V gene TRBV14; 11 positions agree with TRBD2. V lost 3 bases to trimming and J lost 2 bases; unmatched junction nucleotides: 1. From germline, CDR1 is SGHDN and CDR2 FVKESK. This CDR3 is 15 amino acids long. CDR3 coding DNA: TGTGCCAGCAGCCATAGCGGGAGGGTCACAGATACGCAGTATTTT. Translated: CASSHSGRVTDTQYF.

This clonotype was detected many times. J is TRBJ2-3 and V is TRBV6-1, with 12 positions matching TRBD2. The CDR3 is made up of 17 amino acids. Unmatched junction bases numbered 8, after V lost 6 bases and J lost 1 base. Germline V gene data show CDR1 as MNHNS and CDR2 as SASEGT. CDR3 sequence reads: CASSSWTSGKGTDTQYF. As DNA, the CDR3 is TGTGCCAGCAGCTCCTGGACTAGCGGGAAGGGCACAGATACGCAGTATTTT.